These 15 T cell receptor beta chains share one sample of origin, sequenced in a study of blood T cell repertoires in COVID-19. The table came from immunoSEQ multiplex PCR; TCRdb's copy has only in-frame clones and leaves some out. Among about 220,000 clones listed, approximately 81% were seen once. The sample comprised peripheral blood. The receptors shown here come from a man aged 30 to 39 with active or convalescent COVID-19.

The sample holds one count of this clone. V is TRBV7-5 and J is TRBJ1-5; the table calls TRBD1, which could not be checked here. TRBV7-5 constitutes a pseudogene. There are 15 residues in the CDR3. As DNA, the CDR3 is TGTGTCAGAAGCTTGGGACAGGGCGGATGGCAGCCCCAGCATTTT. As protein: CVRSLGQGGWQPQHF.

The chain recombines TRBV7-8 with TRBJ2-7; D remains ambiguous. CDR1 and CDR2 (germline): SGHVS, FQNEAQ. CDR3 length: 13 amino acids. V was trimmed by 3 bases and J by 3 bases, leaving 9 bases between them. CDR3: CASSFDPGYEQYF. Here the CDR3 DNA reads TGTGCCAGCAGCTTTGACCCGGGCTACGAGCAGTACTTC.

The V call is TRBV10-3, the J call TRBJ1-1; a weak D match, TRBD1 (6 bases). The CDR3 consists of 13 residues. Trimming shortened V by 8 bases and J by 1 base, and 11 bases separated the two germline ends. In germline, CDR1 is ENHRY, CDR2 SYGVKD. Here the CDR3 reads CAISVGANTEAFF. The CDR3 bases are TGTGCCATCTCAGTGGGGGCGAACACTGAAGCTTTCTTT.

The chain recombines TRBV14 with TRBJ2-1; possible D gene TRBD2, 6 bases. Trimming took 3 bases from V and 7 from J, leaving 19 bases between them. The CDR3 spans 16 residues. Per the germline V gene, CDR1 is SGHDN and CDR2 is FVKESK. DNA of the CDR3: TGTGCCAGCAGCCAGAAGACTAGGCTGGGGTTGAATGAGCAGTTCTTC. It translates to CASSQKTRLGLNEQFF.

V usage is TRBV28 and J usage is TRBJ2-5, with 8 bases matching TRBD1. Germline V gene data show CDR1 as MDHEN and CDR2 as SYDVKM. The CDR3 is 14 amino acids. Trimming removed 3 bases from V and 10 bases from J; junction bases left unmatched: 10. The CDR3 loop reads CASSFVSADRGQYF. The CDR3 DNA follows: TGTGCCAGCAGTTTTGTTTCGGCAGACAGGGGCCAGTACTTC.

J is TRBJ2-7 and V is TRBV13; perhaps TRBD2 as D (6 bases). Trimming took off 5 bases at V and 6 bases at J, with 17 bases between the two ends. Germline CDR1 is PRHDT and CDR2 is FYEKMQ (reference sequence). CDR3 length: 14 amino acids. CDR3 sequence: CASSRDGEVGEQYF. The DNA of the CDR3 is TGTGCCAGCAGCCGCGACGGGGAGGTCGGCGAGCAGTACTTC.

The chain combines TRBV4-1 with TRBJ2-1, with TRBD2 matching over 7 bases. Germline V gene lookup returns CDR1 MGHRA and CDR2 YSYEKL. V gave up 3 bases and J gave up 3 bases; unmatched junction bases: 14. This CDR3 has 18 residues. CDR3 nucleotide sequence: TGCGCCAGCAGCCACCCCCCAGGCGGGGGTCTCCTCTACAATGAGCAGTTCTTC. Translating gives CASSHPPGGGLLYNEQFF.

The chain's CDR3 is CASSRTSTEAFF. CDR3 DNA sequence: TGTGCCAGCAGCCGAACGAGCACTGAAGCTTTCTTT. This chain connects TRBV6-5 to TRBJ1-1; D unresolved. The length of the CDR3 is 12 residues. Germline CDR1 is MNHEY and CDR2 is SVGAGI. The V gene lost 6 bases and the J gene lost 4 bases, with 9 bases spanning the gap.

The sample holds a few counts of this clone. The rearrangement links TRBV28 to TRBJ1-4; D is perhaps TRBD1 (6 bases). The CDR3 is 16 residues long. The germline V gene has CDR1 MDHEN and CDR2 SYDVKM. V was clipped by 6 bases and J by 8 bases, with 22 bases between them. CDR3 sequence: CASSRHGGGVGEKLFF. CDR3 sequence (DNA): TGTGCCAGCAGCCGGCACGGGGGGGGCGTAGGGGAAAAACTGTTTTTT. Variable domain in full (rest from reference TRBV28 and TRBJ1-4): DVKVTQSSRYLVKRTGEKVFLECVQDMDHENMFWYRQDPGLGLRLIYFSYDVKMKEKGDIPEGYSVSREKKERFSLILESASTNQTSMYLCASSRHGGGVGEKLFFGSGTQLSVL.

V usage is TRBV27 and J usage is TRBJ2-1; 7 positions agree with TRBD1. Germline CDR1 is MNHEY and CDR2 is SMNVEV (reference sequence). The CDR3 is 13 amino acids. Losses at the gene ends were 8 bases for V and 6 bases for J; bases not matched to a gene: 7. This chain's CDR3 is CASLGQSTNEQFF. CDR3 in DNA: TGTGCCAGCCTGGGACAGTCCACCAATGAGCAGTTCTTC.

The chain recombines TRBV9 with TRBJ2-3; 7 nucleotides match TRBD2. Germline CDR1 and CDR2: SGDLS and YYNGEE. V was clipped by 3 bases and J by 3 bases; unmatched bases: 4. The CDR3 length is 14 residues. The CDR3 sequence is CASSDQGGTDTQYF. In DNA form, the CDR3 reads TGTGCCAGCAGCGATCAGGGAGGGACAGATACGCAGTATTTT.

Written as DNA, the CDR3 is TGTGCCAGCAGCTTGGGTGGGACTAGCGGGGGGAAATGGGAGACCCAGTACTTC. Translated: CASSLGGTSGGKWETQYF. V and J are TRBV5-5 and TRBJ2-5, with TRBD2 matching over 15 bases. This CDR3 has 18 residues. The V segment lost 0 bases and the J segment 5 bases; nucleotides outside the gene matches: 8. Germline V lookup: CDR1 SGHKS, CDR2 YYEKEE (reference sequence). Complete variable domain (other parts from reference TRBV5-5 and TRBJ2-5): DAGVTQSPTHLIKTRGQQVTLRCSPISGHKSVSWYQQVLGQGPQFIFQYYEKEERGRGNFPDRFSARQFPNYSSELNVNALLLGDSALYLCASSLGGTSGGKWETQYFGPGTRLLVL.

This clone has ten or more counts. The chain is built from TRBV7-9 and TRBJ2-7, with 8 bases matching TRBD1. The CDR3 spans 15 residues. The V gene's germline CDR1 is SEHNR and CDR2 FQNEAQ (reference sequence). The junction had 6 bases not matched to a gene; V was cut back by 3 bases and J by 2 bases. As DNA, the CDR3 is TGTGCCAGCAGCTTTTGGGACAGGATACCCTACGAGCAGTACTTC. As protein: CASSFWDRIPYEQYF.

This chain links TRBV12-3 or TRBV12-4 with TRBJ2-1, with D hard to call. The CDR3 is made up of 13 amino acids. V dropped 3 bases and J dropped 4 bases, with 7 bases sitting between them. CDR3 DNA: TGTGCCAGCAGTTTTGCGGAATACAATGAGCAGTTCTTC. Translated: CASSFAEYNEQFF.

V and J are TRBV2 and TRBJ1-4; D ambiguous. This CDR3 contains 14 residues. V gave up 4 bases and J gave up 5 bases, with 11 bases separating them. CDR1 is SNHLY and CDR2 is FYNNEI in the germline V gene. Here the CDR3 DNA reads TGTGCCAGCAGTGGAGATGCATTGAATGAAAAACTGTTTTTT. Translating it yields CASSGDALNEKLFF.